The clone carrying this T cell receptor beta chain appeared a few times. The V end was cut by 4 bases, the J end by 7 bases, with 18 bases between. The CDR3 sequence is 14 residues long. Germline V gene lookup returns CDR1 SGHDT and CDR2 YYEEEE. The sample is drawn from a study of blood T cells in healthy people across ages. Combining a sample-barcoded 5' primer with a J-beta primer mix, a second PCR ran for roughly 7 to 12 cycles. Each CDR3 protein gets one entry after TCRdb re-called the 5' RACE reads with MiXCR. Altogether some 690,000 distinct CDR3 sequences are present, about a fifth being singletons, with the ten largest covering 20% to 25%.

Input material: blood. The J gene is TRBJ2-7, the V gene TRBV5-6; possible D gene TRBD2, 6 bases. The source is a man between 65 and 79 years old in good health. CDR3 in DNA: TGTGCCAGCAGCACCTTAAGCCCGGGAGTGGAGCAGTACGTC. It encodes CASSTLSPGVEQYV.